This T cell receptor (beta chain) originates from a study of T cell clonality in common variable immunodeficiency. TCRdb keeps only in-frame clones here, not all; method: immunoSEQ multiplex PCR. The table lists tens of thousands of clones, with no singletons. Study conclusions and caveats: In common variable immunodeficiency, TCR beta chains reportedly carried fewer deletions and N-nucleotide insertions.

This clone was found many times. Its antigen is as yet unknown. Germline and junction disagree at one end, which may indicate a read error. The read ends 3 residues early relative to the CDR3; the germline J gene fills the gap. The CDR3 runs 16 residues. V is TRBV12-3 or TRBV12-4 and J is TRBJ2-6; the D gene is possibly TRBD1 (5 bases). The clonotype was recovered from a human donor with common variable immunodeficiency. The specimen sequenced was peripheral blood mononuclear cells. CDR3 amino acids: CASSDQTAPGATVLTF. The CDR3 DNA, read in part, is TGTGCCAGCAGTGATCAGACCGCCCCTGGGGCCACCGTC.